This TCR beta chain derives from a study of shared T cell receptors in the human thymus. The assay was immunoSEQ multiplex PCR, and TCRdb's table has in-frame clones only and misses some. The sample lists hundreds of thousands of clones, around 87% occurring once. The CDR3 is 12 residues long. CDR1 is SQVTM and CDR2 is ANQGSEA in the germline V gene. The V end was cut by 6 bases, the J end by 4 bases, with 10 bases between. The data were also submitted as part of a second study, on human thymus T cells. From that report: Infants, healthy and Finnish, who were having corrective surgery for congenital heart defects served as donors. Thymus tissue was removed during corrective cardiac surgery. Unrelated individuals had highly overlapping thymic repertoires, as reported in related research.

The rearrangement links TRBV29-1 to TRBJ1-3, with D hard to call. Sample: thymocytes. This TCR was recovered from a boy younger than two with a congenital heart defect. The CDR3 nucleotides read TGCAGCGTCGCGAGGGCGGGAAACACCATATATTTT. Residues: CSVARAGNTIYF.